The 7 T cell receptor beta chains presented below share a single source sample, sequenced in a study of T cells after yellow fever vaccination. A single record per CDR3 protein comes from TCRdb applying MiXCR to the 5' RACE reads. The sample lists nearly 300,000 distinct CDR3 sequences, approximately 10% seen once, with around 3.1% in the top ten. This specimen was CD4+ T cells sorted from PBMCs, taken 5 days after the yellow fever booster vaccination. The receptors derive from a man younger than 35 who received the YFV17D yellow fever vaccine.

This clonotype was seen only a few times. The chain links TRBV7-2 to TRBJ2-1, with 9 bases fitting TRBD1. The CDR3 length is 14 residues. Trimming cost V 5 bases and J 7 bases; bases outside gene matches: 6. Germline CDR1 SGHTA, CDR2 FQGNSA. The CDR3 coding sequence is TGTGCCAGCAGCCGACAGGGGGATCTGAATGAGCAGTTCTTC. It codes for CASSRQGDLNEQFF. Together with reference TRBV7-2 and TRBJ2-1, the CDR3 gives the full variable domain: GAGVSQSPSNKVTEKGKDVELRCDPISGHTALYWYRQSLGQGLEFLIYFQGNSAPDKSGLPSDRFSAERTGGSVSTLTIQRTQQEDSAVYLCASSRQGDLNEQFFGPGTRLTVL.

This chain joins TRBV7-3 and TRBJ2-1, with 7 bases lining up with TRBD1. CDR1 is SGHTA and CDR2 is FQGTGA in the germline V gene. J gave up 0 bases and V 6 bases, and 8 bases lay outside the gene matches. The CDR3 extends over 16 amino acids. This CDR3 is CASSRGGDNSYNEQFF. The CDR3 nucleotides read TGTGCCAGCAGTCGAGGGGGCGACAACTCCTACAATGAGCAGTTCTTC.

This clonotype has just a few counts. This chain links TRBV20-1 with TRBJ2-3; D is possibly TRBD1 (5 bases). This CDR3 contains 16 residues. The germline V gene has CDR1 DFQATT and CDR2 SNEGSKA (reference sequence). Trimming shortened V by 4 bases and J by 4 bases, and 21 bases separated the two germline ends. The CDR3 here is CSAKYGTNSRADTQYF. The CDR3 region has the DNA TGCAGTGCTAAATACGGTACTAATTCCAGGGCAGATACGCAGTATTTT.

J is TRBJ2-7 and V is TRBV21-1; TRBD1 is taken as the D call from the table, unchecked against the DNA. TRBV21-1 is an annotated pseudogene. This CDR3 contains 15 residues. In nucleotides, the CDR3 is TGTGCCAGCAGCAACCCCCCATTGCACCGTTACGAGCAGTACGTC. Translated, it gives CASSNPPLHRYEQYV.

This clonotype has at least ten counts. The V gene is TRBV4-3, the J gene TRBJ2-7; TRBD1 matches at 9 bases. CDR3 length equals 16 residues. With 4 bases clipped from V and 3 bases from J, the junction kept 10 bases outside the gene matches. Germline CDR1 and CDR2: LGHNA and YSLEER. The DNA of the CDR3 is TGCGCCAGCAGCCGGGAACCGGGACAGGGAATCTACGAGCAGTACTTC. Its protein product is CASSREPGQGIYEQYF.

There are a few counts of this clonotype. This chain uses TRBV2 with TRBJ1-1, with TRBD1 as a possible D gene (5 bases). Germline V gene data show CDR1 as SNHLY and CDR2 as FYNNEI. Trimming removed 4 bases from V and 6 bases from J, with 12 bases in between. This CDR3 has 13 amino acids. This chain's CDR3 is CASSGQLSSEAFF. The CDR3 coding sequence is TGTGCCAGCAGTGGACAGTTGAGCTCTGAAGCTTTCTTT.

This clonotype was counted ten times or more. The gene calls are TRBV6-6 and TRBJ1-1; no clear D. Trimming took 2 bases from V and 1 from J, leaving 8 bases between them. The CDR3 runs 14 residues. Germline V gene sequence: CDR1 MNHNY, CDR2 SVGAGI (reference sequence). The CDR3 DNA reads TGTGCCAGCAGTTACCACGAGTCGAACACTGAAGCTTTCTTT. This codes for CASSYHESNTEAFF.